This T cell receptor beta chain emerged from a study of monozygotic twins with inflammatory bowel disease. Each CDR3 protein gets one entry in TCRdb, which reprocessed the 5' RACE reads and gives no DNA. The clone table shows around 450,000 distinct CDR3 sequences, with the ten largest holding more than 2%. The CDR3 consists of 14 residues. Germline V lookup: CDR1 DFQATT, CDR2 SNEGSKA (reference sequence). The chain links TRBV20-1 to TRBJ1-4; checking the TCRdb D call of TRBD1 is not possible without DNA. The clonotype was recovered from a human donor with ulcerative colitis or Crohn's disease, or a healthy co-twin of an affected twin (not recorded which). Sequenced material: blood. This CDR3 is CSARDAATNEKLFF.